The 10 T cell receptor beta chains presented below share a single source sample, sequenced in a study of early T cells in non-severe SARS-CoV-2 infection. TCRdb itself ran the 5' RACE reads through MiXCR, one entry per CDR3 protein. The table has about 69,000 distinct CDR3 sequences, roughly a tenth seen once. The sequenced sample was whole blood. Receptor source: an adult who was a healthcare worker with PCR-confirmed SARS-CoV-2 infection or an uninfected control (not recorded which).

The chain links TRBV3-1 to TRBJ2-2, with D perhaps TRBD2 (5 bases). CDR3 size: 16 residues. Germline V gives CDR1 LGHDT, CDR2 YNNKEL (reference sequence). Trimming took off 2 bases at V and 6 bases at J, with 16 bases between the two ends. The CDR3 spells CASSQSPRALAGELFF. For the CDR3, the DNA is TGTGCCAGCAGCCAAAGTCCCCGGGCACTAGCCGGGGAGCTGTTTTTT.

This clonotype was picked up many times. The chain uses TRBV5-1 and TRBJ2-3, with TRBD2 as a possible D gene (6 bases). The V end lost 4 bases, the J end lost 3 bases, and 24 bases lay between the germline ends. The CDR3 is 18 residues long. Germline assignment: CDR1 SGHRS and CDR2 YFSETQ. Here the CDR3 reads CASSPYFGGTGPTDTQYF. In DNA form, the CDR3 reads TGCGCCAGCAGCCCCTATTTCGGAGGGACTGGGCCAACAGATACGCAGTATTTT.

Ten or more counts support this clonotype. The CDR3 sequence: CASGLYTGELFF. The CDR3 nucleotides read TGTGCTAGTGGTTTGTACACCGGGGAGCTGTTTTTT. The chain recombines TRBV12-5 with TRBJ2-2; no reliable D call. CDR3 length equals 12 residues. Germline V gene data show CDR1 as LGHNT and CDR2 as FRNRAP. Trimming removed 2 bases at V and 3 bases at J, with 1 base between.

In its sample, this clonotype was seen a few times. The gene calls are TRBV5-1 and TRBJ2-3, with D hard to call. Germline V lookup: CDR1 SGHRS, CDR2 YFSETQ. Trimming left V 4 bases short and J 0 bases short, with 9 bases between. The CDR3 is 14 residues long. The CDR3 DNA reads TGCGCCAGCAGCCCCTATACTAGCACAGATACGCAGTATTTT. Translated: CASSPYTSTDTQYF.

CDR3 bases: TGTGCCAGCAGTTACTCGTCAGCTGGAAACACCATATATTTT. Translating gives CASSYSSAGNTIYF. This sequence joins TRBV6-6 and TRBJ1-3; no clear D gene. Germline values: CDR1 MNHNY, CDR2 SVGAGI (reference sequence). The CDR3 is 14 residues long. With 0 bases removed from V and 2 bases from J, the gap between germline ends came to 5 bases.

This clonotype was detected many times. The CDR3 DNA sequence: TGTGCCAGCAGCTTCCCGGCAAGCTACGAGCAGTACTTC. The encoded protein is CASSFPASYEQYF. The rearrangement links TRBV7-9 to TRBJ2-7, with D unclear. V shed 3 bases and J shed 3 bases, with 9 bases lying between them. CDR1 is SEHNR and CDR2 is FQNEAQ in the germline V gene (reference sequence). CDR3 length equals 13 residues.

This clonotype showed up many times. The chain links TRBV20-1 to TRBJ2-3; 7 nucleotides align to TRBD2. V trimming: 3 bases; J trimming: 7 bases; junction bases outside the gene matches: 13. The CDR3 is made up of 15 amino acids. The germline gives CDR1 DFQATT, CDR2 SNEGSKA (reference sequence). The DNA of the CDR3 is TGCAGTGCTAGCGGTACCAAGCGGGATAGTAATACGCAGTATTTT. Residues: CSASGTKRDSNTQYF.

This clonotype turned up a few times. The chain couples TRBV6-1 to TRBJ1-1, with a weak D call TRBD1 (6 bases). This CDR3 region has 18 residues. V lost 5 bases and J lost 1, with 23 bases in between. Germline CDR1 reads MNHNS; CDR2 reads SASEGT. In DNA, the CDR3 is TGTGCCAGCAGTATAAGCGCCGGGGGCATTAGTGGGAACACTGAAGCTTTCTTT. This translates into CASSISAGGISGNTEAFF.

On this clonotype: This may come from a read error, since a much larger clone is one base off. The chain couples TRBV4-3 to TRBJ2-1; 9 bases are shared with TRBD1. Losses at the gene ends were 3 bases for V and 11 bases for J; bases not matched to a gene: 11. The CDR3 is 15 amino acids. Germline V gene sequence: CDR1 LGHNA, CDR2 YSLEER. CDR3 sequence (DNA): TGCGCCAGCAGCCAGGGTTATACAGGGGGCCATCAGCAGTTCTTC. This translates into CASSQGYTGGHQQFF.

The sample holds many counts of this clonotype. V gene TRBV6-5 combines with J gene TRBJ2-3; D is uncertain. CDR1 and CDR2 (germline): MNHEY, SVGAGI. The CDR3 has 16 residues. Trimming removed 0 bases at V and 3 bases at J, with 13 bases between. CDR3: CASSYSTGWSTDTQYF. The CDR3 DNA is TGTGCCAGCAGTTACTCGACGGGCTGGTCGACAGATACGCAGTATTTT.